The clone carrying this TCR beta chain was recorded once. Clones were read by immunoSEQ multiplex PCR, and TCRdb kept only the in-frame ones, dropping some. The data hold under 250,000 clones, with around four fifths observed a single time. This sample was taken from a study of blood T cell repertoires in COVID-19. This CDR3 is built from 14 residues. In germline, CDR1 is SEHNR, CDR2 FQNEAQ (reference sequence). Trimming stripped 4 bases from V and 1 base from J, with 10 bases between. V gene TRBV7-9 combines with J gene TRBJ1-1, with D possibly being TRBD1 (6 bases). Sequenced sample: PBMCs or T cells enriched from blood (not recorded which). This clonotype was obtained from a woman aged 40 to 50 who had been exposed to COVID-19. CDR3 loop: CASSSQTGNTEAFF. As DNA, the CDR3 is TGTGCCAGCAGCTCCCAGACAGGGAACACTGAAGCTTTCTTT.